The clone carrying this T cell receptor beta chain is a singleton in its sample. Regarding time point: patch test 3, about 24 weeks after DPC sensitization. Treatment given: therapeutic diphenylcyclopropenone sensitization with weekly scalp DPC. Patch tests were applied only after blood draws. The CDR3 loop spans 16 amino acids. CDR1 MNHEY and CDR2 SVGAGI come from the germline V gene. V was clipped by 2 bases and J by 2 bases; unmatched bases: 5. This entry is derived from a study of human T cells and chemical hapten exposure. Study-wide context: The study sensitized with 2% DPC on a 2 cm by 2 cm patch of upper inner arm skin. Readings were taken at 6 days from patch tests that had applied 0.01% DPC to the upper back.

The library labeled individual cDNA molecules by adding unique molecular identifiers to them. In TCRdb, the RACE reads were re-called with MiXCR into one record per CDR3 protein. The sample shows about 190,000 distinct CDR3 sequences, approximately 26% of them seen only once. The clonotype originates from a woman aged 40-49 years with alopecia areata. Some clones in this sample may be carry-over from other donors' samples. The sequencing used whole blood, collected in connection with sensitization to the hapten diphenylcyclopropenone (DPC). The rearrangement uses TRBV6-5 and TRBJ2-1; 8 nucleotides line up with TRBD2. CDR3 in DNA: TGTGCCAGCAGTTACGCGAGCGGGAGTACCTACAATGAGCAGTTCTTC. This gives the protein CASSYASGSTYNEQFF.